A selection of T cell receptor beta chains follows, all from one sample in a study of response to subunit inactivated influenza vaccine. TCRdb reprocessed the RT-PCR reads via MiXCR and lists one record per CDR3 protein. The repertoire holds roughly 500,000 distinct CDR3 sequences, with under 30% as singletons. The same sample was also studied in work on T cells expressing NK-cell markers.

The sequencing here drew on CD4+ T cells sorted from PBMCs, taken about 11 days after vaccination. These receptors were collected from a man aged 50-59 years who received an inactivated influenza vaccine. The CDR3 runs from the conserved cysteine through the conserved F or W. D genes are given only for firm matches. Size is stated for part of the rows, as once, few or many counts, or as a class when the clone is expanded.

abundance,j_gene,d_gene,v_gene,CDR3nt,CDR3aa
NA,TRBJ2-3,NA,TRBV28,TGTGCCAGCAGTCGCCGAACGGGAGTCACAGATACGCAGTATTTT,CASSRRTGVTDTQYF
NA,TRBJ1-4,NA,TRBV11-2,TGTGCCAGCAGGTTACCCGGGCGGAATGAAAAACTGTTTTTT,CASRLPGRNEKLFF
few,TRBJ1-2,NA,TRBV7-2,TGTGCCAGCAGCCCCAACGGGAGGCCGGTGGAAGGCTACACCTTC,CASSPNGRPVEGYTF
NA,TRBJ2-3,NA,TRBV11-2,TGTGCCAGCAGCGCCCGACAGATTAGCACAGATACGCAGTATTTT,CASSARQISTDTQYF
NA,TRBJ2-5,TRBD2,TRBV27,TGTGCCAGCAGAAGGGCGGGGGGAAATCAAGAGACCCAGTACTTC,CASRRAGGNQETQYF
few,TRBJ2-5,NA,TRBV7-2,TGTGCCAGCAGCCCGACACAGGGAAGGTTTTACTTC,CASSPTQGRFYF
NA,TRBJ2-3,TRBD2,TRBV7-2,TGTGCCAGCAGCTTAGTGGGACTACGGCAGTATTTT,CASSLVGLRQYF
NA,TRBJ2-2,NA,TRBV7-9,TGTGCCAGCAGCCCCCAGAGCTCTACCGGGGAGCTGTTTTTT,CASSPQSSTGELFF
NA,TRBJ2-7,TRBD2,TRBV6-2/TRBV6-3,TGTGCCAGCAGTGGGGGACTAGCGCGAATAGGGGGCGAGCAGTACTTC,CASSGGLARIGGEQYF
NA,TRBJ1-1,NA,TRBV20-1,TGCAGTGGGACAGCGGGACCTGATGGTGAAGCTTTCTTT,CSGTAGPDGEAFF
few,TRBJ2-1,TRBD2,TRBV7-2,TGTGCCAGCAGCTTACAGGGAGGGGATTACAATGAGCAGTTCTTC,CASSLQGGDYNEQFF
NA,TRBJ1-3,NA,TRBV4-1,TGCGCCAGCAGCCTTAGAAGCAGGGGTGGTGGAAACACCATATATTTT,CASSLRSRGGGNTIYF
NA,TRBJ2-5,NA,TRBV7-9,TGTGCCAGCAGCAACCCGGGGGGCCGACAAGAGACCCAGTACTTC,CASSNPGGRQETQYF
NA,TRBJ2-5,NA,TRBV29-1,TGCAGCGTTGATGCAGGGTCCCAAGAGACCCAGTACTTC,CSVDAGSQETQYF